The next 2 T cell receptor beta chains were all read from a single sample in a study of blood T cell repertoires in COVID-19 (dated by TCRdb to 2019 to 2021). Library prep was done by the immunoSEQ multiplex PCR assay. TCRdb's version of the immuneACCESS table is confined to in-frame rearrangements and falls short of the full clone set. An unresolved V gene accounts for under half of the shortfall where checked; the remainder is of unknown origin. Across this sample there are 120,000 or so clones, with 60% to 85% seen only once. In total, the top ten clones hold 5% to 8% of the sample. Sample: peripheral blood. The receptors shown here come from a man aged 65-85 years with acute or convalescent COVID-19.

The chain joins TRBV9 to TRBJ2-2; TRBD2 aligns across 8 bases. Germline CDR1 reads SGDLS; CDR2 reads YYNGEE. The CDR3 runs to 15 residues. Trimming removed 2 bases from V and 5 bases from J; junction bases left unmatched: 5. CDR3 amino acids: CASSVHRGGTGELFF. The DNA for the CDR3 is TGTGCCAGCAGCGTCCACCGGGGGGGGACCGGGGAGCTGTTTTTT.

The chain combines TRBV29-1 with TRBJ2-7; tentative D call: TRBD1 (6 bases). The germline CDR1 and CDR2 sequences are SQVTM and ANQGSEA. The V end was cut by 3 bases, the J end by 5 bases, with 14 bases between. There are 13 residues in the CDR3. CDR3 sequence: CSVESARGNEQYF. CDR3 in DNA: TGCAGCGTTGAGTCGGCCAGGGGAAACGAGCAGTACTTC.